Listed below are T cell receptor beta chains from one sample, sequenced in a study of long-term antiretroviral therapy in people with HIV. TCRdb's table, derived via immunoSEQ multiplex PCR, lists solely in-frame clones and lacks some. The data hold tens of thousands of clones, with roughly 84% observed a single time. Sample: unsorted PBMCs, taken roughly 4.8 years after starting antiretroviral therapy. The receptors were sampled from a man aged 40-55 years with HIV. The CDR3 runs from the conserved cysteine through the conserved F or W. D genes are given only for firm matches. A row's size may be missing; if present it is once, few, many or a size class.

len	v_gene	j_gene	abundance	d_gene	CDR3nt	CDR3aa
15	TRBV9	TRBJ2-2	.	TRBD2	TGTGCCAGCAGCGTAGGCGGGGGGAACACCGGGGAGCTGTTTTTT	CASSVGGGNTGELFF
16	TRBV5-6	TRBJ2-7	.	.	TGTGCCAGCAGCGCATGGCCCGTTGGGGTTATCTACGAGCAGTACTTC	CASSAWPVGVIYEQYF
14	TRBV11-2	TRBJ1-6	.	.	TGTGCCAGCAGCTTAGTTAGGGCGGATTCACCCCTCCACTTT	CASSLVRADSPLHF
11	TRBV14	TRBJ1-2	.	.	TGTGCCAGCAGCGGAATAGGGGGCTACACCTTC	CASSGIGGYTF
17	TRBV7-9	TRBJ2-3	.	TRBD2	TGTGCCAGCAGCGGCGGGACTAGCGGGAGTTGGGCAGATACGCAGTATTTT	CASSGGTSGSWADTQYF
15	TRBV6-6	TRBJ2-5	.	TRBD2	TGTGCCAGCAGGTCCCACTCAGCGGGAGTTGAGACCCAGTACTTC	CASRSHSAGVETQYF
15	TRBV7-9	TRBJ2-1	.	TRBD2	TGTGCCAGCAGCCCCTCGCGGGGGGGGCAGGGTGAGCAGTTCTTC	CASSPSRGGQGEQFF
15	TRBV5-1	TRBJ2-2	.	.	TGCGCCAGCAGCCCAGCAGGGGCTAACACCGGGGAGCTGTTTTTT	CASSPAGANTGELFF
17	TRBV30	TRBJ1-1	.	TRBD1	TGTGCCTGGAGGCTTCCGGGACAGGGAGGGCGGAACACTGAAGCTTTCTTT	CAWRLPGQGGRNTEAFF
13	TRBV5-6	TRBJ2-1	.	.	TGTGCCAGCAGCCCGGAGGGGGCGGTTGAGCAGTTCTTC	CASSPEGAVEQFF
15	TRBV11-2	TRBJ1-3	.	TRBD1	TGTGCCAGCAGCCTGTGGGACAGGGGGGGAAACACCATATATTTT	CASSLWDRGGNTIYF
16	TRBV7-8	TRBJ2-2	.	.	TGTGCCAGCAGCTTTCGGGGGACCTCGAACACCGGGGAGCTGTTTTTT	CASSFRGTSNTGELFF
13	TRBV2	TRBJ2-7	.	.	TGTGCCAGCAGTCCGTCCAGTTCCTACGAGCAGTACTTC	CASSPSSSYEQYF
15	TRBV7-9	TRBJ1-4	.	TRBD1	TGTGCCAGCAGCTTAATGGGACAGGGGGCTGAAAAACTGTTTTTT	CASSLMGQGAEKLFF
15	TRBV9	TRBJ2-5	.	TRBD2	TGTGCCAGCAGCGTAGACCCGGGGGGGCGCGTGACCCAGTACTTC	CASSVDPGGRVTQYF
15	TRBV7-9	TRBJ2-7	few	TRBD1	TGTGCCAGCAGCCATCGACAGGGGCCAGCCTACGAGCAGTACTTC	CASSHRQGPAYEQYF
13	TRBV5-4	TRBJ1-2	.	.	TGTGCCAGCAGCGCAGGTGTGGACTATGGCTACACCTTC	CASSAGVDYGYTF
16	TRBV7-9	TRBJ2-5	.	TRBD2	TGTGCCAGCAGCCCCTATCCTCTAGCGGGAGAAGAGACCCAGTACTTC	CASSPYPLAGEETQYF
16	TRBV7-7	TRBJ2-3	.	TRBD2	TGTGCCAGCAGCAAACTAGCGGGGGTTAGCACAGATACGCAGTATTTT	CASSKLAGVSTDTQYF
15	TRBV4-3	TRBJ1-3	.	.	TGCGCCAGCAGCCAAGTTCGGGGGAGTGGAAACACCATATATTTT	CASSQVRGSGNTIYF
17	TRBV19	TRBJ2-5	.	TRBD2	TGTGCCAGTACTCAAACCGCCGGGCTAGCGGGAGGAGAGACCCAGTACTTC	CASTQTAGLAGGETQYF
16	TRBV5-1	TRBJ1-2	.	TRBD1	TGCGCCAGCAGCTTATATACAGGGGCAGGGAGCTATGGCTACACCTTC	CASSLYTGAGSYGYTF
13	TRBV9	TRBJ1-2	.	.	TGTGCCAGCAGCGTAGAGTATAACTATGGCTACACCTTC	CASSVEYNYGYTF
15	TRBV5-8	TRBJ2-5	.	TRBD1	TGTGCCAGCAGCTTCCGGGGACAGATCGGGGAGACCCAGTACTTC	CASSFRGQIGETQYF
14	TRBV9	TRBJ1-2	.	TRBD1	TGTGCCAGCAGCGTAGGACAGGGGGAAGGTGGCTACACCTTC	CASSVGQGEGGYTF
17	TRBV7-2	TRBJ1-1	.	TRBD1	TGTGCCAGCAGCTTAGCACCACGGACAGGGGGGAACACTGAAGCTTTCTTT	CASSLAPRTGGNTEAFF
17	TRBV7-9	TRBJ2-2	.	TRBD2	TGTGCCAGCAGCTTAGCATCTCGGACTAGGAACACCGGGGAGCTGTTTTTT	CASSLASRTRNTGELFF
15	TRBV7-8	TRBJ1-4	.	.	TGTGCCAGCAGTGGGAGTTCTGGGAGTAATGAAAAACTGTTTTTT	CASSGSSGSNEKLFF
17	TRBV27	TRBJ1-2	.	TRBD1	TGTGCCAGCAGTTCGGGACAGGGCCAAGGACTCTACTATGGCTACACCTTC	CASSSGQGQGLYYGYTF
13	TRBV6-1	TRBJ2-7	.	TRBD1	TGTGCCAGCATTGGCAGGGGGAAATACGAGCAGTACTTC	CASIGRGKYEQYF
16	TRBV7-2	TRBJ2-5	.	TRBD2	TGTGCCAGCAGCCTTGAGACTAGCGGGGCCGGAGAGACCCAGTACTTC	CASSLETSGAGETQYF
17	TRBV5-5	TRBJ1-2	.	TRBD1	TGTGCCAGCAGCCCGGGGACAGGACTAGGGTCTAACTATGGCTACACCTTC	CASSPGTGLGSNYGYTF